The rows below give T cell receptor beta chains drawn from one sample of a study of shared clonotypes between healthy human individuals. The repertoire was sequenced with immunoSEQ multiplex PCR; TCRdb's copy has only in-frame clones and lacks some. The sample contains nearly 750,000 clones, roughly two thirds of which appear only once. Sample: memory CD4+ T cells sorted from blood. The receptors were sampled from a woman aged 25 to 39 in good health. CDR3s leave out the opening cysteine and the closing phenylalanine or tryptophan. Where a row states a size, it is once, few, many or the class of an expanded clone; other rows omit it.

NA | TRBV6-6 | ASRLFRNLGYT
NA | TRBV5-4 | ASSPGGQTTGELF
NA | TRBV28 | ASSFTRTGRIPDTQY
NA | TRBV7-2 | ASSPMYRVSTEAF
NA | TRBV2 | ASSPGLPLDTQY
NA | TRBV11-2 | ASSLEGWQY
NA | TRBV18 | ASSPPGQASGNTIY
few | TRBV7-2 | ASSLGSGSLTDTQY
few | TRBV18 | ASSPNGNTEAF
few | TRBV10-1 | ASRGSANTGELF
NA | TRBV5-1 | ASKSGEYTGELF
NA | TRBV30 | AWTRGVRDGYT
NA | TRBV20-1 | SAAGYRLF
NA | TRBV28 | ASSLNTVNEKLF
NA | TRBV5-1 | ASSLAGDLGNTIY
NA | TRBV5-1 | ASSFGSKGEKLF
NA | TRBV14 | ASSHPSLGGGQYEQF
many | TRBV7-9 | ASSIQLGGHTEAF
NA | TRBV7-9 | ASRAGAADTQY